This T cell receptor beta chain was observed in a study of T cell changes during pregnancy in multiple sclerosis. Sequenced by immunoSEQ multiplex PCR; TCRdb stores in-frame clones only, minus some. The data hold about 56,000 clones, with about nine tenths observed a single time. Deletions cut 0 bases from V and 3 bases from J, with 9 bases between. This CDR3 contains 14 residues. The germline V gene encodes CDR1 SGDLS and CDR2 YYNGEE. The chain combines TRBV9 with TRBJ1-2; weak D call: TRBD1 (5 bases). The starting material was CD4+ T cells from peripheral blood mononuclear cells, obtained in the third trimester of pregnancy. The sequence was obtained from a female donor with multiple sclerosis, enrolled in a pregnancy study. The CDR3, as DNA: TGTGCCAGCAGCGTAGAATGGGGGGACTATGGCTACACCTTC. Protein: CASSVEWGDYGYTF. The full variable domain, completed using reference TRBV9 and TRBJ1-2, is DSGVTQTPKHLITATGQRVTLRCSPRSGDLSVYWYQQSLDQGLQFLIQYYNGEERAKGNILERFSAQQFPDLHSELNLSSLELGDSALYFCASSVEWGDYGYTFGSGTRLTVV.